The 4 T cell receptor beta chains below come from one sample, sequenced in a study of blood T cells in healthy people across ages. A second PCR, run for roughly 7 to 12 cycles, used a sample-barcoded 5' primer plus a J-beta primer mix. TCRdb re-analysed the 5' RACE reads in MiXCR, keeping a single row per CDR3 protein. The sample records hundreds of thousands of distinct CDR3 sequences, 46% being singletons. The sample taken for sequencing was blood. These receptor sequences come from a man at least 80 years old in good health.

CDR3 sequence reads: CASSLASSGRTASYEQYF. The CDR3 DNA reads as TGTGCCAGCAGCTTAGCTTCTAGCGGGAGGACCGCCTCCTACGAGCAGTACTTC. The chain is built from TRBV7-2 and TRBJ2-7; 11 positions match TRBD2. V gave up 0 bases and J gave up 0 bases; unmatched junction bases: 7. Germline V gene lookup returns CDR1 SGHTA and CDR2 FQGNSA. The CDR3 length is 18 residues.

This clonotype has a single count. The chain uses TRBV6-2 or TRBV6-3 and TRBJ1-2, with D possibly being TRBD1 (6 bases). Germline CDR1 is MNHEY and CDR2 is SVGEGT. V lost 5 bases and J lost 1, with 17 bases in between. The CDR3 consists of 16 residues. The CDR3 region is CASSLTTGTNNYGYTF. DNA of the CDR3: TGTGCCAGCAGTCTCACCACCGGGACAAATAACTATGGCTACACCTTC.

This clonotype was detected many times. The CDR3: CASRPNAGTSAEQYF. The CDR3 DNA follows: TGTGCCAGCAGGCCTAACGCCGGGACTAGCGCCGAGCAGTACTTC. The chain recombines TRBV7-2 with TRBJ2-7; TRBD2 matches 10 bases. CDR1 is SGHTA and CDR2 is FQGNSA in the germline V gene. The CDR3 is 15 amino acids. J lost 6 bases, V lost 6 bases, and 11 bases had no gene match.

This clonotype was observed at least ten times. V and J are TRBV10-1 and TRBJ2-3; perhaps TRBD1 as D (7 bases). This CDR3 spans 14 amino acids. CDR1 WNHNN and CDR2 SYGVQD come from the germline V gene (reference sequence). The V end was cut by 5 bases, the J end by 4 bases, with 13 bases between. CDR3 loop: CASSFSGQADTQYF. In nucleotides, the CDR3 is TGCGCCAGCAGTTTTAGCGGACAGGCAGATACGCAGTATTTT.